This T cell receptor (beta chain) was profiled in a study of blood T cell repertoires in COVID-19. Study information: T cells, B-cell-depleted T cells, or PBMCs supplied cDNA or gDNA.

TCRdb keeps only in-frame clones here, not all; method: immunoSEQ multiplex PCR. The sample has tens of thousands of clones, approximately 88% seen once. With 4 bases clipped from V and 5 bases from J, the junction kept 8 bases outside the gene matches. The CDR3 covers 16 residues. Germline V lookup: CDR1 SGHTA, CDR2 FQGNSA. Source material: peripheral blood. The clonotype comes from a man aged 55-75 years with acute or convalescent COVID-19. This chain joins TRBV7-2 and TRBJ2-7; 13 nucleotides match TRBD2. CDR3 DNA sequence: TGTGCCAGCAGCTCTTTTGGGACTAGCGGGGTGAACGAGCAGTACTTC. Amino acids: CASSSFGTSGVNEQYF.